This passage covers 3 T cell receptor beta chains from one sample sequenced in a study of shared clonotypes between healthy human individuals. Naive CD8 isolation took CD45RO-negative cells positively selected for CCR7 and excluded terminally differentiated effector memory CD45RA+ cells. The protocol was immunoSEQ multiplex PCR, while the TCRdb copy is restricted to in-frame clones and leaves out a portion. Here the sample spans about 580,000 clones, nearly 98% being singletons. Sequencing was carried out using naive CD8+ T cells sorted from blood. All receptors derive from a man in his thirties or forties in good health.

The V gene is TRBV19, the J gene TRBJ1-4, with D uncertain. V was trimmed by 6 bases and J by 0 bases, leaving 8 bases between them. The CDR3 contains 14 residues. Germline CDR1 reads LNHDA; CDR2 reads SQIVND (reference sequence). The CDR3 sequence: CASSEIATNEKLFF. The CDR3 bases are TGTGCCAGTAGCGAAATTGCAACTAATGAAAAACTGTTTTTT.

The chain couples TRBV29-1 to TRBJ2-1; 10 positions agree with TRBD2. The CDR3 is 16 amino acids. Per germline, CDR1 SQVTM and CDR2 ANQGSEA. V shed 2 bases, J shed 6 bases, and the junction held 10 bases outside the gene matches. The CDR3 nucleotides are TGCAGCGTTGAATACTTCCTAGCGGGAGCTATCAATGAGCAGTTCTTC. This codes for CSVEYFLAGAINEQFF.

The J gene is TRBJ2-1, the V gene TRBV5-3; tentatively, D is TRBD2 (6 bases). TRBV5-3 is an ORF for which the function is uncertain. With 0 bases removed from V and 9 bases from J, the gap between germline ends came to 10 bases. This CDR3 has 13 amino acids. CDR3 residues: CARSLASVSEQFF. DNA for the CDR3: TGTGCCAGAAGCTTGGCTAGCGTTAGTGAGCAGTTCTTC.